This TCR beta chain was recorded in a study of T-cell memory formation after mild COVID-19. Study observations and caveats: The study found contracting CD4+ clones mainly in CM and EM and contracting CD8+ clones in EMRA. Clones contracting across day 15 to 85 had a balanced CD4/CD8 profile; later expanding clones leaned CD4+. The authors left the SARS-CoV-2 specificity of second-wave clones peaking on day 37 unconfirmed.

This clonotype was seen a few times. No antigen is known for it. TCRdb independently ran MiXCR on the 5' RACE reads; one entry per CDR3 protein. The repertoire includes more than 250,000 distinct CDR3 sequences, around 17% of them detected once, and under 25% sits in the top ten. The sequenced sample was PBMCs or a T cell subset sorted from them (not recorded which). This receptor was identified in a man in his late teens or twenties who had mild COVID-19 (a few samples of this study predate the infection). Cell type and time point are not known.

Written as DNA, the CDR3 is TGTGCCAGCGGCGGAGCTCACACCGGGGAGCTGTTTTTT. This sequence encodes CASGGAHTGELFF. The chain uses TRBV5-5 and TRBJ2-2, with D unclear. Looked up from germline, CDR1 is SGHKS and CDR2 is YYEKEE (reference sequence). The ends were cut back, 7 bases at V and 3 bases at J, with 10 bases in the middle. This CDR3 has 13 amino acids.